This entry describes one TCR beta chain. The sample originates from a study of blood T cell repertoires in COVID-19. Turning to the study itself: T cells, B-cell-depleted T cells, or PBMCs supplied cDNA or gDNA.

Authors' processing steps: Quantification of nucleated cells was approximated via reference gene primer amplification. The protocol was immunoSEQ multiplex PCR, while the TCRdb copy is restricted to in-frame clones and leaves out a portion. Clonal size and the V and J genes are those of that table, whereas D and trimming came from the DNA. The sample consists of nearly 300,000 clones, roughly 80% of them appearing once. Patients at the Seattle site were enrolled during active infection and followed longitudinally. Trimming shortened V by 0 bases and J by 3 bases, and 16 bases separated the two germline ends. The CDR3 is made up of 17 amino acids. Germline CDR1 and CDR2: SGHRS and YFSETQ.

The genes are TRBV5-1 and TRBJ1-5; tentatively, D is TRBD1 (6 bases). This receptor was taken from a human donor with COVID-19, enrolled during active disease. The donor label of this sample is uncertain. The sample taken for sequencing was peripheral blood. CDR3 sequence: CASSLEGRGADNQPQHF. Written as DNA, the CDR3 is TGCGCCAGCAGCTTGGAAGGTCGGGGGGCCGACAATCAGCCCCAGCATTTT.